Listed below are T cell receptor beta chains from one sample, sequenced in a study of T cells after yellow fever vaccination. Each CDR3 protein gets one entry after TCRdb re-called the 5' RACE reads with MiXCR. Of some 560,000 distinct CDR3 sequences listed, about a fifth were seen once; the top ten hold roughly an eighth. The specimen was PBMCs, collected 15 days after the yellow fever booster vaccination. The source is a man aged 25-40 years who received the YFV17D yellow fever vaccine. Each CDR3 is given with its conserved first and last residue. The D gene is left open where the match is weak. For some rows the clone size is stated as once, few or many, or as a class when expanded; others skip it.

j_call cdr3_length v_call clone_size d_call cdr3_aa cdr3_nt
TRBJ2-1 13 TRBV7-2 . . CASSRGSANEQFF TGTGCCAGCAGCCGCGGTAGCGCGAATGAGCAGTTCTTC
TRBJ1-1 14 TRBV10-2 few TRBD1 CASSDRGGNTEAFF TGCGCCAGCAGCGACAGGGGCGGAAACACTGAAGCTTTCTTT
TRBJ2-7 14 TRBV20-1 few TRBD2 CSAFRLAGDYEQYF TGCAGTGCTTTCAGACTAGCGGGAGACTACGAGCAGTACTTC
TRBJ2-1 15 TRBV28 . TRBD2 CASTDPGSGSDEQFF TGTGCCAGCACCGATCCCGGTAGCGGGAGCGATGAGCAGTTCTTC
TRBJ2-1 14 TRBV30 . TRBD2 CAWGWGLPHNEQFF TGTGCCTGGGGGTGGGGACTACCTCACAATGAGCAGTTCTTC
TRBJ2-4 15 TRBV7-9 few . CASSLVGNSANIQYF TGTGCCAGCAGCTTAGTGGGCAACTCGGCGAACATTCAGTACTTC
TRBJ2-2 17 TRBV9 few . CASSVEWDPSGTGELFF TGTGCCAGCAGCGTAGAGTGGGATCCGAGCGGCACCGGGGAGCTGTTTTTT
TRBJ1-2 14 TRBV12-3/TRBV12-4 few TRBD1 CASRRGQGLYGYTF TGTGCCAGCAGGCGGGGACAGGGTCTCTATGGCTACACCTTC
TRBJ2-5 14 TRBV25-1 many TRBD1 CASRATGGVETQYF TGTGCCAGCAGAGCAACAGGGGGAGTTGAGACCCAGTACTTC
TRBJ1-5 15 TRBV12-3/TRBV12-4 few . CASSYRAGGNQPQHF TGTGCCAGCAGTTACAGGGCGGGGGGCAATCAGCCCCAGCATTTT
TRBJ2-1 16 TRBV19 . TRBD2 CASSIGGSGNFNEQFF TGTGCCAGTAGTATAGGAGGTAGCGGGAACTTCAATGAGCAGTTCTTC
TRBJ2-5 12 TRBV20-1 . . CSATRVQETQYF TGCAGTGCCACCAGAGTCCAAGAGACCCAGTACTTC
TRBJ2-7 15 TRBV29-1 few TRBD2 CSVTGGGFPSYEQYF TGCAGCGTGACCGGGGGGGGGTTCCCTTCCTACGAGCAGTACTTC
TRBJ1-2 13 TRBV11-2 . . CASSLGALSGYTF TGTGCCAGCAGCTTAGGGGCTTTGTCTGGCTACACCTTC
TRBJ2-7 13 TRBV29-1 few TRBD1 CSVNRGEYEEQYF TGCAGCGTTAACAGGGGGGAGTACGAGGAGCAGTACTTC
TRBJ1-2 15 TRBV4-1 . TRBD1 CASSPRRDRNYGYTF TGCGCCAGCAGCCCACGCCGGGACAGAAACTATGGCTACACCTTC
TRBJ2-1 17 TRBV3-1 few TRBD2 CASSQTSGGPSYNEQFF TGTGCCAGCAGCCAGACTAGCGGAGGACCTTCCTACAATGAGCAGTTCTTC
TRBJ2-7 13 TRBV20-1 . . CSAPEGSSYEQYF TGCAGTGCTCCCGAAGGGAGCTCCTACGAGCAGTACTTC
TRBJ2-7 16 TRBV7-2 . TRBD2 CASSLFRTSGSTEQYF TGTGCCAGCAGCTTATTTAGGACTAGCGGGAGTACCGAGCAGTACTTC
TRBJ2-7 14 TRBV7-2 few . CASSHSGGSYEQYF TGTGCCAGCAGCCATTCAGGGGGGTCCTACGAGCAGTACTTC
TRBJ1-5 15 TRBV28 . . CASSADTGPNQPQHF TGTGCCAGCAGTGCGGACACCGGGCCGAATCAGCCCCAGCATTTT
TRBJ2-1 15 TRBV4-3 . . CASGRADRLYNEQFF TGCGCCAGCGGAAGAGCCGACAGATTGTACAATGAGCAGTTCTTC
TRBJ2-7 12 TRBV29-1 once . CSVESGTSEQYF TGCAGCGTTGAATCAGGGACCTCCGAGCAGTACTTC
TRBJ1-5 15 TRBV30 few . CAWSLAGAQGQPQHF TGTGCCTGGAGTCTGGCGGGGGCGCAGGGTCAGCCCCAGCATTTT
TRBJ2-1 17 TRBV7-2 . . CASSLRLTSGSYNEQFF TGTGCCAGCAGCTTACGGTTGACCTCAGGGTCCTACAATGAGCAGTTCTTC
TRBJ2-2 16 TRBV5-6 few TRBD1 CASTLGAGGPTGELFF TGTGCCAGCACCCTGGGGGCAGGGGGACCCACCGGGGAGCTGTTTTTT
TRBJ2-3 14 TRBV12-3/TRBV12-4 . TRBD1 CASTARGSTDTQYF TGTGCCAGCACAGCCAGGGGGTCCACAGATACGCAGTATTTT
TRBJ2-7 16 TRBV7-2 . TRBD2 CASSLGPAGVPYEQYF TGTGCCAGCAGCTTAGGCCCAGCGGGGGTGCCCTACGAGCAGTACTTC
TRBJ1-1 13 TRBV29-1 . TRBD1 CSVADRENTEAFF TGCAGCGTCGCCGACAGGGAAAACACTGAAGCTTTCTTT
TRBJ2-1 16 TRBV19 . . CASSIPQGMISNEQFF TGTGCCAGTAGTATTCCTCAGGGGATGATTAGCAATGAGCAGTTCTTC
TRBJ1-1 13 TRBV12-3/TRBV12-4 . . CASSILTAAEAFF TGTGCCAGCAGTATACTAACAGCGGCTGAAGCTTTCTTT
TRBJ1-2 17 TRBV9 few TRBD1 CASSADRTGAAYSGYTF TGTGCCAGCAGCGCGGATCGGACAGGGGCGGCCTATTCGGGCTACACCTTC
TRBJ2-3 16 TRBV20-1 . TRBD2 CCARYWASGSTDTQYF TGCTGTGCTAGATACTGGGCTAGCGGCAGCACAGATACGCAGTATTTT
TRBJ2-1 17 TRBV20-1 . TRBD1 CSAGLQPLGTGVDEQFF TGCAGTGCCGGACTTCAGCCCCTCGGGACAGGGGTCGATGAGCAGTTCTTC
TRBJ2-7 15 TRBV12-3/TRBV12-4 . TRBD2 CASSLVLAGAHEQYF TGTGCCAGCAGTTTAGTGCTAGCGGGAGCCCACGAGCAGTACTTC
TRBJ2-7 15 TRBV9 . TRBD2 CASSVGTSGSYEQYF TGTGCCAGCAGCGTAGGGACTAGCGGCTCCTACGAGCAGTACTTC
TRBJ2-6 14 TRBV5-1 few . CASSWGTGANVLTF TGCGCCAGCAGCTGGGGTACTGGGGCCAACGTCCTGACTTTC
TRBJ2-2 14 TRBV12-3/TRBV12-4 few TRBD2 CASSGVREVGELFF TGTGCCAGCAGTGGGGTTCGGGAGGTCGGGGAGCTGTTTTTT
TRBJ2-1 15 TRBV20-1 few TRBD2 CSARDRAGGPSEQFF TGCAGTGCTAGAGATCGAGCGGGAGGGCCGAGTGAGCAGTTCTTC
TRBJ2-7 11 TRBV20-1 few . CSADPAYEQYF TGCAGTGCTGACCCTGCCTACGAGCAGTACTTC
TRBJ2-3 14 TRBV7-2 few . CASSLGPLSDTQYF TGTGCCAGCAGCTTAGGCCCCCTTTCAGATACGCAGTATTTT
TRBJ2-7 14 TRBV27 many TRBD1 CASKPGQGRYEQYF TGTGCCAGCAAACCGGGACAGGGTAGGTACGAGCAGTACTTC
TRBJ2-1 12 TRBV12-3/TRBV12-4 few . CASSLLERRLDF TGTGCCAGCAGTTTATTAGAGCGGCGGTTGGACTTC
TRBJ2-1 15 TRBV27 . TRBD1 CASTSGGGRYNEQFF TGTGCCAGCACCTCAGGGGGCGGTCGGTACAATGAGCAGTTCTTC